These 8 T cell receptor beta chains were all obtained from the same sample, sequenced in a study of T cells in Graves' hyperthyroidism and ophthalmopathy (dated by TCRdb to the late 2010s). Receptors were amplified or captured by multiplex PCR. The sample was run on an Illumina HiSeq 2000. The TCR beta CDR3 regions were amplified from RNA transcripts. A first-round RT-PCR of the TCR CDR3 used the HTBI primer set with the Qiagen OneStep RT-PCR kit. TCRdb trimmed the raw reads at Q25, called clones with MiXCR and kept productive beta chains. Rows with one shared CDR3 protein collapse into an entry with the most common genes and DNA. In this sample the table shows hundreds of thousands of distinct CDR3 sequences, approximately 13% of which occur a single time. The ten largest make up less than 6% of the sample. Material for sequencing was blood. The receptors derive from a woman aged 25 to 39 with Graves' hyperthyroidism that later progressed to Graves' ophthalmopathy.

In this sample, this clonotype turned up many times. The chain links TRBV30 to TRBJ1-2; 8 bases map to TRBD1. Germline trimming cut 4 bases from V and 5 bases from J; bases unmatched to any gene: 6. Germline V gene lookup returns CDR1 GTSNPN and CDR2 SVGIG (reference sequence). CDR3 length equals 13 residues. Here the CDR3 reads CAWKGQVIYGYTF. The CDR3 DNA follows: TGTGCCTGGAAGGGACAGGTGATTTATGGCTACACCTTC.

In regard to this clonotype: With a much larger clone just one base away, this may be a read error. The chain is built from TRBV6-4 and TRBJ1-1; D is ambiguous. The germline gives CDR1 MRHNA, CDR2 SNTAGT. Deletions cut 3 bases from V and 3 bases from J, with 8 bases between. CDR3 length equals 13 residues. For the CDR3, the DNA is TGTGCCAGCAGTGAAGGACGGGACACTGAAGCTTTCTTT. Protein sequence: CASSEGRDTEAFF.

The chain combines TRBV13 with TRBJ1-2; tentatively, D is TRBD1 (5 bases). Germline V gives CDR1 PRHDT, CDR2 FYEKMQ (reference sequence). With 4 bases removed from V and 8 bases from J, the gap between germline ends came to 26 bases. This CDR3 is 17 amino acids long. CDR3 in amino acids: CASSYPASGTGVRGYTF. In nucleotides, the CDR3 is TGTGCCAGCAGCTATCCTGCCTCCGGGACGGGGGTGCGGGGCTACACCTTC. Supplemented by reference TRBV13 and TRBJ1-2, the full variable domain reads AAGVIQSPRHLIKEKRETATLKCYPIPRHDTVYWYQQGPGQDPQFLISFYEKMQSDKGSIPDRFSAQQFSDYHSELNMSSLELGDSALYFCASSYPASGTGVRGYTFGSGTRLTVV.

The V call is TRBV4-1, the J call TRBJ2-3, with TRBD2 matching 9 bases. Germline V gene sequence: CDR1 MGHRA, CDR2 YSYEKL. The CDR3 is 19 amino acids. V lost 2 bases, J lost 2 bases, and 14 bases stayed unmatched. CDR3 amino acids: CASSQSAPSGTPITDTQYF. For the CDR3, the DNA is TGCGCCAGCAGCCAAAGCGCGCCTAGCGGGACCCCTATCACAGATACGCAGTATTTT.

This clonotype was counted only a few times. J is TRBJ2-7 and V is TRBV7-9; D is ambiguous. In germline, CDR1 is SEHNR, CDR2 FQNEAQ (reference sequence). Trimming removed 2 bases at V and 7 bases at J, with 18 bases between. The CDR3 totals 15 residues. CDR3 in amino acids: CASSLNPLGPVEQYF. For the CDR3, the DNA is TGTGCCAGCAGCTTAAACCCTTTGGGCCCGGTAGAGCAGTACTTC.

This clonotype was seen at least ten times. V gene TRBV20-1 combines with J gene TRBJ1-4, with unresolved D. CDR1 and CDR2 from the germline V gene are DFQATT and SNEGSKA (reference sequence). The length of the CDR3 is 13 residues. V dropped 3 bases and J dropped 8 bases, with 13 bases sitting between them. The CDR3 nucleotides are TGCAGTGCTAGCACCTCGTCGGACGAAAAACTGTTTTTT. Its protein is CSASTSSDEKLFF.

The chain carries TRBV18 and TRBJ2-3; D is unresolved. Trimming took 2 bases from V and 4 from J, leaving 19 bases between them. Looked up from germline, CDR1 is KGHSH and CDR2 is LQKENI. This CDR3 is built from 17 residues. The CDR3 DNA reads as TGTGCCAGCTCACCAGTAGGTTCCGGAAATGATGCAGATACGCAGTATTTT. Its protein is CASSPVGSGNDADTQYF.

This clonotype was seen many times. The V call is TRBV20-1, the J call TRBJ2-5; 13 nucleotides match TRBD2. This CDR3 has 14 residues. Trimming cost V 5 bases and J 5 bases; bases outside gene matches: 5. Germline V gene data show CDR1 as DFQATT and CDR2 as SNEGSKA (reference sequence). This chain's CDR3 is CSARLAGGGETQYF. The CDR3 nucleotides are TGCAGTGCTCGACTAGCGGGAGGTGGGGAGACCCAGTACTTC.